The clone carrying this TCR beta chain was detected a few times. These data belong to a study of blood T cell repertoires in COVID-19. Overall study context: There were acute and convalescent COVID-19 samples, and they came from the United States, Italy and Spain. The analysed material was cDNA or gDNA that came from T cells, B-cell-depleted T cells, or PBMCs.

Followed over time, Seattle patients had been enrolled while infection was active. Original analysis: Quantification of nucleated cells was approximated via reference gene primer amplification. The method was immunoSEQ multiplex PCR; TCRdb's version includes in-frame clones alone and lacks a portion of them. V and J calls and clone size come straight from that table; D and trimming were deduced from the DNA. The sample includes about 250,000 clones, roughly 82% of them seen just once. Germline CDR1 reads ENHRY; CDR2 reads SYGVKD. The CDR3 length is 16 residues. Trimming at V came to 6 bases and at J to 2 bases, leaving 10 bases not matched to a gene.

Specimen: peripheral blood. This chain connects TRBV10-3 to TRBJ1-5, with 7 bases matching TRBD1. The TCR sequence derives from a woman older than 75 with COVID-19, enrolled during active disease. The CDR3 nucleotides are TGTGCCATCAGAGCAGAAGGGGGCGTTGGCAATCAGCCCCAGCATTTT. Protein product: CAIRAEGGVGNQPQHF.